The rows below give T cell receptor beta chains drawn from one sample of a study of shared clonotypes between healthy human individuals. Sequencing was performed with immunoSEQ multiplex PCR; in TCRdb, only in-frame clones are kept and a portion is missing. Among approximately 1,500,000 clones listed, about 98% were seen once. Source material: naive CD4+ T cells sorted from blood. All receptors come from a man aged 30 to 45 in good health. The CDR3 runs from the conserved cysteine through the conserved F or W.

j_gene	v_gene	CDR3aa
TRBJ2-5	TRBV6-1	CASSEIRGGVGETQYF
TRBJ1-1	TRBV18	CASSPLRSHGWNTEAFF
TRBJ1-4	TRBV2	CASSDRSVALFF
TRBJ2-1	TRBV9	CASSVGPGLANEQFF
TRBJ1-3	TRBV29-1	CSADSTGNTIYF
TRBJ2-7	TRBV12-2	CASRLAGGAYPSSSYEQYF
TRBJ2-5	TRBV29-1	CSTLSEYQETQYF
TRBJ2-7	TRBV5-1	CASSRGQLPSSYEQYF
TRBJ1-2	TRBV6-6	CASSSPRQGYDYTF
TRBJ1-2	TRBV30	CAWASPANYGYTF
TRBJ1-5	TRBV28	CASSLDRTDQPQHF
TRBJ2-7	TRBV7-9	CASSRQRGSEQYF
TRBJ1-1	TRBV5-6	CASSVQLRDRGLGEAFF
TRBJ2-6	TRBV7-9	CASSSGIGANVLTF
TRBJ1-5	TRBV18	CASSQTGGIQPQHF
TRBJ2-1	TRBV6-1	CASSDPPPRPQFF
TRBJ2-3	TRBV6-1	CASSVAGSTDTQYF
TRBJ2-7	TRBV9	CAISGNGSYEQYF
TRBJ1-2	TRBV10-2	CASSPFEGGYGYTF
TRBJ2-6	TRBV18	CASSPDLPRSGANVLTF
TRBJ1-1	TRBV18	CASSLGRTEAFF
TRBJ2-1	TRBV19	CASSYLTGQLNEQFF
TRBJ2-7	TRBV27	CASSWRHGRNNRGGYEQYF
TRBJ1-1	TRBV2	CASSERSINTEAFF
TRBJ1-2	TRBV28	CASSYGVTGRYGYTF